This T cell receptor beta chain was obtained from a study of cytomegalovirus exposure and HLA in healthy donors. With regard to this clone: What it recognizes is unknown.

Germline V CDR1 and CDR2: KGHSH, LQKENI. The V and J ends lost 2 bases and 5 bases respectively, with 12 bases between them. The CDR3 is 14 residues long. Vbeta (60) and Jbeta (13) primers were used in the PCR. TCRdb's copy holds only in-frame clones and misses some; the assay was immunoSEQ multiplex PCR. In the table there are over 150,000 clones, around 79% of which are singletons. Study-wide results and caveats: Later analysis identified several of the most significant clusters that appeared linked to common viral pathogens. About 90% or about 30% of the time was how often most TCR beta V segments were productive, according to an earlier analysis. With later analysis, a missense DCLRE1C variant became linked to TCR beta V- and J-gene trimming.

Sequenced sample: PBMCs. This sequence was found in a man between 18 and 29 years old in good health and CMV-seronegative. V and J are TRBV18 and TRBJ2-5; no clear D. DNA of the CDR3: TGTGCCAGCTCACCATCGTACAACGGGGAGACCCAGTACTTC. It specifies CASSPSYNGETQYF.